The present entry profiles one T cell receptor (beta chain) with its context. Its antigen is still unknown. The sample originates from a study of T-cell memory formation after mild COVID-19. 5'RACE with constant-segment primers built TCRalpha and TCRbeta cDNA libraries with UMIs. TCRdb reanalysed the 5' RACE reads using MiXCR and keeps one entry per CDR3 protein. The sample consists of about 440,000 distinct CDR3 sequences, roughly 20% of them appearing once. Study outcomes and limitations: Contracting clones, day 15 to 85, had balanced CD4/CD8, and later expanders favored CD4+. Pre-infection memory showed some responding clones, and this suggested that cross-reactive memory joined.

Trimming left V 2 bases short and J 9 bases short, with 8 bases between. The CDR3 extends over 13 amino acids. Germline V gene lookup returns CDR1 SGHTA and CDR2 FQGNSA. The chain has TRBV7-2 and TRBJ1-6, with D uncertain. The material sequenced was PBMCs or a T cell subset sorted from them (not recorded which). This receptor was taken from an adult woman who had mild COVID-19 (a few samples of this study predate the infection). Cell type and time point are not known. This CDR3 is CASSLSGGSPLHF. The DNA for the CDR3 is TGTGCCAGCAGCTTATCAGGAGGTTCACCCCTCCACTTT.